This T cell receptor beta chain was recorded in a study of blood T cell repertoires in COVID-19 (dated by TCRdb to 2020 to 2021). Regarding the study in general: Samples covering the acute and convalescent phases of COVID-19 were provided by collaborators in the United States, Italy and Spain. A freely available public database, intended as a resource for researchers studying the immune response to SARS-CoV-2, is where the repertoires were released. Deeply sampled blood TCRbeta repertoires from subjects exposed to, actively infected with, or recovered from COVID-19 were included in the dataset. Samples were obtained from the ongoing ImmuneRACE study (first 160 participants) and from 1,200 or so subjects provided by 6 global collaborators. The material from the prospective study consisted of cDNA or gDNA derived from T cells, B-cell-depleted T cells, or PBMCs. Sample metadata almost always included a de-identified subject ID, COVID-19 status, age in years and sex. HLA class I and class II types, where available, came from metadata supplied by the sample provider rather than from assay-based typing. What the study reported, not specific to this receptor: How much clinical and demographic metadata was included differed by source and by participant, and the metadata was provided uncurated.

Turning to this clone: It lacks a known antigen. No much larger clone exists at a distance of one base, and base qualities are not known. The same CDR3 arises from other DNA sequences in this sample as well.

The CDR3 measures 13 amino acids from cysteine to phenylalanine. The only DNA kept is the CDR3, 39 bases in frame from the first base. A distance of 8 bases separates the germline ends of V and J, which lose 6 bases and 0 bases respectively. Reading the germline V gene gives CDR1 MNHEY and CDR2 SVGAGI. Collaborating institutions collected whole blood in K2EDTA tubes following their own protocols. For TCRbeta analysis, collaborators shipped samples as frozen whole blood, isolated PBMCs, or DNA extracted from either of those sample types. TCRbeta CDR3 regions were amplified from genomic DNA using the immunoSEQ Assay, a bias-controlled multiplex PCR. The study's own analysis went as follows. The number of nucleated cells in each sample was estimated from the amplification of reference gene primers within the assay. To quantify the absolute abundance of each unique TCRbeta CDR3 rearrangement, sequence reads were collapsed and filtered. For each sample, productive Simpson clonality was calculated by taking the square root of Simpson's diversity index across productive rearrangements. TCRdb re-hosts the immuneACCESS table, in-frame sequences only. Its copies lack some clones; in the studies checked, an unresolved V gene accounts for under half of them, and the cause for the rest is not known. The V and J calls and clone size come from that table; D and trimming were worked out from the DNA. The sample contains about 140,000 clones, 60% to 85% of them found a single time. Approximately 15% of the sample rests with the top ten.

Recombination linked TRBV6-5 to TRBJ1-1; there is no confident call for the D gene. The origin of this receptor is a man over 45 with acute or convalescent COVID-19. The sample comprised peripheral blood. The CDR3 corresponds to CASSRTLNTEAFF. The sequenced DNA: TGTGCCAGCAGCCGGACTCTGAACACTGAAGCTTTCTTT.